This T cell receptor (beta chain) was recovered during a study of OX40 agonist ivuxolimab in advanced cancers. Study summary: Patients received the agonistic anti-OX40 (CD134) antibody ivuxolimab. General observations from the study: Among the lowest levels of clonal expansion were found in partial responders at 0.1-3.0 mg/kg. Among expanded peripheral T cells, antigen specificity went undetermined. Circulating CD4+ and CD8+ T cells showed clonal expansion by week 6 at 0.1 to 3.0 mg/kg.

The germline V gene has CDR1 SGHTA and CDR2 FQGNSA. Trimming cost V 2 bases and J 8 bases, with 15 bases left between them. The CDR3 has 15 amino acids. Comment on this clone: The antigen is unknown.

The data were produced by immunoSEQ multiplex PCR, yet TCRdb's version contains in-frame clones alone and is incomplete. Of about 110,000 clones listed, approximately 89% were seen once; the top ten hold around 0.26%. This chain uses TRBV7-2 with TRBJ1-4; possibly TRBD1 for D (5 bases). The sequence was obtained from an adult with an advanced solid tumor such as melanoma, head and neck, liver or kidney cancer. The specimen comprised CD4+ or CD8+ T cells sorted from blood, sampled in a trial of the OX40 agonist ivuxolimab. The chain's CDR3 is CASSLMGRRDEKLFF. The CDR3 nucleotides read TGTGCCAGCAGCTTAATGGGACGGAGAGACGAAAAACTGTTTTTT.